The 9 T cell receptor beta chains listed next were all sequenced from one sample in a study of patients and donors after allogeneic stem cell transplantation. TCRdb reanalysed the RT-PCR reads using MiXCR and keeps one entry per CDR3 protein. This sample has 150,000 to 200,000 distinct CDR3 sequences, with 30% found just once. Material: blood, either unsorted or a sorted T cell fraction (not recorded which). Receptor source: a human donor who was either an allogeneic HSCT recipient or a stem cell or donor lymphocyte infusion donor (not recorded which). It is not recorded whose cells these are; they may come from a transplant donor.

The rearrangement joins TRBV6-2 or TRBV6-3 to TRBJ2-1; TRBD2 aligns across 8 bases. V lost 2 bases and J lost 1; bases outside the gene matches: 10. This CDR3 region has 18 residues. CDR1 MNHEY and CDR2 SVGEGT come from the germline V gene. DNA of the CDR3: TGTGCCAGCAGTTACACCATGTTAGCGGGGCTGTCCTACAATGAGCAGTTCTTC. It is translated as CASSYTMLAGLSYNEQFF.

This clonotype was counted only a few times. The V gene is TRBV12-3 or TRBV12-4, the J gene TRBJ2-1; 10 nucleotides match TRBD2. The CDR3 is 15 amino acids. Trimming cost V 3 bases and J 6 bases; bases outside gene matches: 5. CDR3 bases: TGTGCCAGCAGTTTCCTAGCGGGAGCTTCCAATGAGCAGTTCTTC. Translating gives CASSFLAGASNEQFF.

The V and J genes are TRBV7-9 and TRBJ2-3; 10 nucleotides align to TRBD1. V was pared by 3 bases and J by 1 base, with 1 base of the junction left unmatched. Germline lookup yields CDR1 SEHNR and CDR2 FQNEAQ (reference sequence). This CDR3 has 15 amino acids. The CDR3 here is CASSLTGGRTDTQYF. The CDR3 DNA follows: TGTGCCAGCAGCTTGACAGGGGGCCGCACAGATACGCAGTATTTT.

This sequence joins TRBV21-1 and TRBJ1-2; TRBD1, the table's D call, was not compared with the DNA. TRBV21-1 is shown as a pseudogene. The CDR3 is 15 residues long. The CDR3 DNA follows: TGTGCCAGCAGCGACCAGACAGGGAATAACTATGGCTACACCTTC. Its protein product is CASSDQTGNNYGYTF.

The CDR3 DNA reads as TGTGCCAGCAGCCTATCGGTGGAGAACTATGGCTACACCTTC. Amino acids: CASSLSVENYGYTF. The V and J genes are TRBV4-2 and TRBJ1-2; D remains unclear. The CDR3 spans 14 residues. V was trimmed by 4 bases and J by 2 bases, leaving 11 bases between them. Germline loops: CDR1 LGHNA, CDR2 YNFKEQ.

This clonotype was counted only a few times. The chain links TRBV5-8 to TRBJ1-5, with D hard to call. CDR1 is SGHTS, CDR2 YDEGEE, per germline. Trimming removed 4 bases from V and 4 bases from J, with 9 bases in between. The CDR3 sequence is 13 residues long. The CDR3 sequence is CASSTQLNQPQHF. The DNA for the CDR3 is TGTGCCAGCAGCACACAGTTGAATCAGCCCCAGCATTTT.

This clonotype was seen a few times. The CDR3 loop reads CASSFTSDRYEQYF. The CDR3 nucleotides are TGTGCCAGCAGTTTTACTAGCGACCGCTACGAGCAGTACTTC. This chain uses TRBV27 with TRBJ2-7, with 7 positions matching TRBD2. Germline V gives CDR1 MNHEY, CDR2 SMNVEV (reference sequence). After removal of 3 bases from V and 3 bases from J, the junction contained 5 bases not matched to a gene. There are 14 residues in the CDR3.

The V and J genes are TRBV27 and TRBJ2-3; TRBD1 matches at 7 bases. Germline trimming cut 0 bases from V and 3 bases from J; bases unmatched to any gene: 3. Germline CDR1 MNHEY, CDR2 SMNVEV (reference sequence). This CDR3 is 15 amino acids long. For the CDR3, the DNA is TGTGCCAGCAGTTTATCGGAGGACAGGACAGATACGCAGTATTTT. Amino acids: CASSLSEDRTDTQYF.

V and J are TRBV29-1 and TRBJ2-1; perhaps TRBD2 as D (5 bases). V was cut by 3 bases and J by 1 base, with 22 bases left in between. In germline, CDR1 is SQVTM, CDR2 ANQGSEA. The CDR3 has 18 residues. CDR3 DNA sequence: TGCAGCGTTGAGGGCCCGAGCGGAGCCCCAAGATCCTACAATGAGCAGTTCTTC. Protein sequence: CSVEGPSGAPRSYNEQFF.